Each of the 2 T cell receptor beta chains below was sequenced from the same sample in a study of T-cell memory formation after mild COVID-19. TCRdb called the 5' RACE reads again in MiXCR, with one record for every CDR3 protein. The profile shows roughly 620,000 distinct CDR3 sequences, roughly 18% of them singletons. Specimen: PBMCs or a T cell subset sorted from them (not recorded which). All receptors derive from an adult woman who had mild COVID-19 (a few samples of this study predate the infection). Cell type and time point are not known.

CDR3 residues: CASSFEIRQNTSPLHF. CDR3 nucleotides: TGTGCCAGCAGTTTCGAGATTCGGCAGAACACTTCACCCCTCCACTTT. This chain links TRBV12-3 or TRBV12-4 with TRBJ1-6; D unresolved. V lost 3 bases to trimming and J lost 9 bases, with 18 bases between them. CDR3 size: 16 residues.

This clonotype was observed a handful of times. The V and J genes are TRBV5-6 and TRBJ1-1; no clear D. The V gene's germline CDR1 is SGHDT and CDR2 YYEEEE. The CDR3 extends over 14 amino acids. V was shortened by 0 bases and J by 1 base, with 7 bases between the two germline ends. The CDR3 sequence is CASSLAPENTEAFF. CDR3 coding DNA: TGTGCCAGCAGCTTGGCCCCGGAGAACACTGAAGCTTTCTTT. Variable domain in full (rest from reference TRBV5-6 and TRBJ1-1): DAGVTQSPTHLIKTRGQQVTLRCSPKSGHDTVSWYQQALGQGPQFIFQYYEEEERQRGNFPDRFSGHQFPNYSSELNVNALLLGDSALYLCASSLAPENTEAFFGQGTRLTVV.